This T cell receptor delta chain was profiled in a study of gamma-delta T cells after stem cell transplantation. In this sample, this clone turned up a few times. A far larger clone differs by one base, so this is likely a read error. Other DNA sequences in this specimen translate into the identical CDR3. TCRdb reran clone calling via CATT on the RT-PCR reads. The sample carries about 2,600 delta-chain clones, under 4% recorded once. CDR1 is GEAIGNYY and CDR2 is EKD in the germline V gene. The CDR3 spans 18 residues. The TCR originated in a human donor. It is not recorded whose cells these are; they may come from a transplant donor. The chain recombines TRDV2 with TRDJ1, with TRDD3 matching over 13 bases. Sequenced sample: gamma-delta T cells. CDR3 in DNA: TGTGCCTGCGACACGTTACTGGGGGATACGGGCGGCACCGATAAACTCATCTTT. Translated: CACDTLLGDTGGTDKLIF.